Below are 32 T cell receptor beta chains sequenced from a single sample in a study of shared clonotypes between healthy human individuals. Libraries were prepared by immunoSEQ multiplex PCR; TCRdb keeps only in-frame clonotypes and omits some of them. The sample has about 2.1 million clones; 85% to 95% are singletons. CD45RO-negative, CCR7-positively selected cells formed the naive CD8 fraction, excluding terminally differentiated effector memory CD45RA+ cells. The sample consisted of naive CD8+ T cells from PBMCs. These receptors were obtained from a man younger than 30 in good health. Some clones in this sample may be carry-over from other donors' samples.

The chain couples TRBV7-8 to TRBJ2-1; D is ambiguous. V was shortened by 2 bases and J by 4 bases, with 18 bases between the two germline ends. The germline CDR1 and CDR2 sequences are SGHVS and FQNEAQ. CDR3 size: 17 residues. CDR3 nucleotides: TGTGCCAGCAGCTTACCCCAGGCGGAACCGACATACAATGAGCAGTTCTTC. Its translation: CASSLPQAEPTYNEQFF.

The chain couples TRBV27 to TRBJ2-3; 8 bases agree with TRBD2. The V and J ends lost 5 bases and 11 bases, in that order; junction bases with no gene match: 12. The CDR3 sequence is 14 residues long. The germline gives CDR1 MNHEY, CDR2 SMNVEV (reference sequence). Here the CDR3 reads CASSAGTRSFGQYF. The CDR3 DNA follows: TGTGCCAGCAGTGCCGGGACTAGATCGTTTGGGCAGTATTTT.

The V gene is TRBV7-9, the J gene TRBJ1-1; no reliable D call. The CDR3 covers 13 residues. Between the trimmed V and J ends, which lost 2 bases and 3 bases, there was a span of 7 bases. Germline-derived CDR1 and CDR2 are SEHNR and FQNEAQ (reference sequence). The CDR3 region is CASSLMGDTEAFF. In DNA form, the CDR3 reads TGTGCCAGCAGCTTAATGGGAGACACTGAAGCTTTCTTT.

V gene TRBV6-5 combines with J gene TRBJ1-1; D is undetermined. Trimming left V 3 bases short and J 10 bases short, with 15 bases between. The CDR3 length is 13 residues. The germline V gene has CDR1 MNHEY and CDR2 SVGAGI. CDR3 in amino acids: CASSYSAVMRAFF. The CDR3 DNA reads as TGTGCCAGCAGTTATTCCGCGGTCATGAGAGCTTTCTTT.

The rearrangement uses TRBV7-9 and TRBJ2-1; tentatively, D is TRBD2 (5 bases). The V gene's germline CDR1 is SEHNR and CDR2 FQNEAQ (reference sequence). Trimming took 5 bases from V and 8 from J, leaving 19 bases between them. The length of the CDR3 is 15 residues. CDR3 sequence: CASSGHTDTADEQFF. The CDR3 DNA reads TGTGCCAGCAGCGGGCACACCGACACAGCGGATGAGCAGTTCTTC.

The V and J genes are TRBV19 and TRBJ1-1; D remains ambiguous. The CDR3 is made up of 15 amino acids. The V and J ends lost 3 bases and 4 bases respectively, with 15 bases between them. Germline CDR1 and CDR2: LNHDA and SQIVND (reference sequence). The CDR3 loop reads CASSMGAPWGTEAFF. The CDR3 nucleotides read TGTGCCAGTAGTATGGGTGCTCCCTGGGGCACTGAAGCTTTCTTT.

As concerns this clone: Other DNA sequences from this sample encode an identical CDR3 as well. For the CDR3, the DNA is TGTGCCAGCAGTGAAGGGGGTAAGGGAGAGACCCAGTACTTC. Translating gives CASSEGGKGETQYF. The V call is TRBV2, the J call TRBJ2-5; no clear D. The V end lost 1 base, the J end lost 4 bases, and 10 bases lay between the germline ends. Germline V gene sequence: CDR1 SNHLY, CDR2 FYNNEI. CDR3 size: 14 residues.

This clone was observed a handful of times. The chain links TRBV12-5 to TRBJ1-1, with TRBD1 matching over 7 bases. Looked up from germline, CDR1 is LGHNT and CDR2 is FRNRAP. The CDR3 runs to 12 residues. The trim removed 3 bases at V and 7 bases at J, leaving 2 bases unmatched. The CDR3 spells CASGFNRGEAFF. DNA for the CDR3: TGTGCTAGTGGTTTTAACAGGGGTGAAGCTTTCTTT.

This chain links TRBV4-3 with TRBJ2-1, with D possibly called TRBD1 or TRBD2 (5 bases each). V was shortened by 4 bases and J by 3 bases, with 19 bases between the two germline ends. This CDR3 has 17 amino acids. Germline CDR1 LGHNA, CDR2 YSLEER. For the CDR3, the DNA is TGCGCCAGCAGCCGCGACCTTCCGGGACGCCTCTACAATGAGCAGTTCTTC. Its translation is CASSRDLPGRLYNEQFF.

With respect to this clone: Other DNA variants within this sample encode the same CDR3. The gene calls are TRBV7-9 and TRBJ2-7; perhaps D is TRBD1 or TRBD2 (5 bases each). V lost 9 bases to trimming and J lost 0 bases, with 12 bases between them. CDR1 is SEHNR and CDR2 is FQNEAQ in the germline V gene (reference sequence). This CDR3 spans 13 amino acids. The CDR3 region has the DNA TGTGCCAGTCTCTCCGGGACCTCCTACGAGCAGTACTTC. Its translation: CASLSGTSYEQYF.

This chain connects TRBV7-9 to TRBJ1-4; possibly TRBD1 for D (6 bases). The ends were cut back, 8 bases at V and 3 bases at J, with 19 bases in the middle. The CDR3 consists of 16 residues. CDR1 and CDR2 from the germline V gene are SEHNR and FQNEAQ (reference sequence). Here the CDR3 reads CASEGGLALANEKLFF. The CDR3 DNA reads TGTGCCAGCGAGGGGGGCCTAGCGTTGGCTAATGAAAAACTGTTTTTT.

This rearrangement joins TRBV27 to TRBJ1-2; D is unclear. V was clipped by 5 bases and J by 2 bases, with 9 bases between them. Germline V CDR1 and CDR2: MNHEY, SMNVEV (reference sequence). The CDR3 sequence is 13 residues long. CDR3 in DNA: TGTGCCAGCAGTCCCGGCAAAAACTATGGCTACACCTTC. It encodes CASSPGKNYGYTF.

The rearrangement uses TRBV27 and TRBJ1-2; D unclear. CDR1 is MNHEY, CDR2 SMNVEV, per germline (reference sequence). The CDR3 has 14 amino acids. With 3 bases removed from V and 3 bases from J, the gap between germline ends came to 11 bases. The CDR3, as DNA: TGTGCCAGCAGTTTCTCAGGTGGCGACTATGGCTACACCTTC. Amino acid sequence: CASSFSGGDYGYTF.

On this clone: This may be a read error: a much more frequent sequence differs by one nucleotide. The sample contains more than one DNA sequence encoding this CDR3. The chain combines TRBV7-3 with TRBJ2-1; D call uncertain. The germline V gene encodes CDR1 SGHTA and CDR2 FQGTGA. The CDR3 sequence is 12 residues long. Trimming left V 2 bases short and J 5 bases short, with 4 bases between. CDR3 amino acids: CASSLGDNEQFF. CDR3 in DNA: TGTGCCAGCAGCTTAGGGGACAATGAGCAGTTCTTC.

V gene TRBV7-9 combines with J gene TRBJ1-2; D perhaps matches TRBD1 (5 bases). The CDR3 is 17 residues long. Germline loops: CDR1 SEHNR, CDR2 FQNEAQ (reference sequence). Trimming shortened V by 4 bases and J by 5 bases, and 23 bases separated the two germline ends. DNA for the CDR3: TGTGCCAGCAGCTCCAGGACATACCCAACCAACGGATATGGCTACACCTTC. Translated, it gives CASSSRTYPTNGYGYTF. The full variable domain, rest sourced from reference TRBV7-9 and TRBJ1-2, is DTGVSQNPRHKITKRGQNVTFRCDPISEHNRLYWYRQTLGQGPEFLTYFQNEAQLEKSRLLSDRFSAERPKGSFSTLEIQRTEQGDSAMYLCASSSRTYPTNGYGYTFGSGTRLTVV.

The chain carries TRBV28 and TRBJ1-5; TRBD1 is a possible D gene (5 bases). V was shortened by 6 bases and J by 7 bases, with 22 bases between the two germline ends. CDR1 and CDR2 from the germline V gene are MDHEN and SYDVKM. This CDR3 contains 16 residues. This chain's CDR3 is CASRRNGHFGLQPQHF. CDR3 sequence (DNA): TGTGCCAGCAGACGAAACGGACATTTCGGACTCCAGCCCCAGCATTTT.

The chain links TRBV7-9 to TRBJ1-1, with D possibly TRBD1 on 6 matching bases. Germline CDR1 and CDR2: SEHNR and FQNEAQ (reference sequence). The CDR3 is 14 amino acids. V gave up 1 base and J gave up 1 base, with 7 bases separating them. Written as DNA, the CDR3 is TGTGCCAGCAGCTTAGAGGGGGGGAACACTGAAGCTTTCTTT. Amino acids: CASSLEGGNTEAFF.

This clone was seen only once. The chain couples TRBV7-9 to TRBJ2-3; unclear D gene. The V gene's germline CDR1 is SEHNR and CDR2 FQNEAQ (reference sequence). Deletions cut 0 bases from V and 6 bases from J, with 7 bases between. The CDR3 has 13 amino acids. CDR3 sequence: CASSLATDDTQYF. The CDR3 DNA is TGTGCCAGCAGCTTAGCGACCGATGATACGCAGTATTTT.

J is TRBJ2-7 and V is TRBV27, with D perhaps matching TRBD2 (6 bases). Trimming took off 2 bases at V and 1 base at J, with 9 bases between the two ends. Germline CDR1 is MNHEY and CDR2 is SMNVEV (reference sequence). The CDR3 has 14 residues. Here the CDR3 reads CASSLAGNSYEQYF. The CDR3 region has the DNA TGTGCCAGCAGTTTAGCGGGGAATTCCTACGAGCAGTACTTC.

The CDR3 reads CASSLVPPGGTEAFF. The CDR3 DNA sequence: TGTGCCAGCAGTTTAGTTCCCCCAGGGGGCACTGAAGCTTTCTTT. The V call is TRBV27, the J call TRBJ1-1; 7 bases align to TRBD1. Germline V gives CDR1 MNHEY, CDR2 SMNVEV (reference sequence). The CDR3 spans 15 residues. V lost 2 bases to trimming and J lost 4 bases; unmatched junction nucleotides: 7.

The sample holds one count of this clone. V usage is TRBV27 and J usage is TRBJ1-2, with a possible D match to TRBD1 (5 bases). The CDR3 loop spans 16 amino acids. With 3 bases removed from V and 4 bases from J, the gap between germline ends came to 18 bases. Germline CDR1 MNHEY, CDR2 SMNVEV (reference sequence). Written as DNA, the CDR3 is TGTGCCAGCAGTTTTTGGGTGGGGGAAACCTTCTATGGCTACACCTTC. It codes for CASSFWVGETFYGYTF.

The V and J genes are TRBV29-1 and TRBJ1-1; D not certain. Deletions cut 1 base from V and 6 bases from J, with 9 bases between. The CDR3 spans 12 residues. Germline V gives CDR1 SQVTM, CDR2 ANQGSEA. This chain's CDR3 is CSVEGRRAEAFF. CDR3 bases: TGCAGCGTTGAAGGGAGGAGAGCTGAAGCTTTCTTT. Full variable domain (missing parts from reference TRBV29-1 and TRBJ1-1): SAVISQKPSRDICQRGTSLTIQCQVDSQVTMMFWYRQQPGQSLTLIATANQGSEATYESGFVIDKFPISRPNLTFSTLTVSNMSPEDSSIYLCSVEGRRAEAFFGQGTRLTVV.

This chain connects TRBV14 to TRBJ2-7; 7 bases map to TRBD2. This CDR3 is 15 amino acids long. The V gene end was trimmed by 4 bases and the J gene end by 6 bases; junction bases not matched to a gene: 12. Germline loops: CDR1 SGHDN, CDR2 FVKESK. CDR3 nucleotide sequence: TGTGCCAGCAGCCCGATTGCTGCGGGAGACCGCGAGCAGTACTTC. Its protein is CASSPIAAGDREQYF.

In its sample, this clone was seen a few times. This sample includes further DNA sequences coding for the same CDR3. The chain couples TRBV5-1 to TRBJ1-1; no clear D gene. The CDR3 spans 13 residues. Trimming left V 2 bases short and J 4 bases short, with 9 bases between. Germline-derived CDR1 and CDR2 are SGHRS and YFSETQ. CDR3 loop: CASSLWAATEAFF. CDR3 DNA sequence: TGCGCCAGCAGCTTATGGGCGGCCACTGAAGCTTTCTTT.

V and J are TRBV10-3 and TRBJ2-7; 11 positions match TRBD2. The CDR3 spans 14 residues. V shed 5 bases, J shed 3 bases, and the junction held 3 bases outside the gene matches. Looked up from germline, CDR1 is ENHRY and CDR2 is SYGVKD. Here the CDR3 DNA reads TGTGCCATCAGTCACGGGACTAGCGGCTACGAGCAGTACTTC. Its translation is CAISHGTSGYEQYF.

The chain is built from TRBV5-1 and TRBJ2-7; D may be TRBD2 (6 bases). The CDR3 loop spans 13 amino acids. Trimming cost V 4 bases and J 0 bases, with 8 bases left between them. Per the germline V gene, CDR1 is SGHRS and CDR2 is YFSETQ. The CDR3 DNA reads TGCGCCAGCAGCCCGGGGGTCTCCTACGAGCAGTACTTC. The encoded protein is CASSPGVSYEQYF.

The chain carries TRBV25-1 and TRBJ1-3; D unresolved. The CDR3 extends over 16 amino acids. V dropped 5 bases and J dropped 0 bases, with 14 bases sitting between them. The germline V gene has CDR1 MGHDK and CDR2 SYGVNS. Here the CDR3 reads CASSPRRLRSGNTIYF. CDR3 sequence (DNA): TGTGCCAGCAGTCCCCGGCGGCTTCGCTCTGGAAACACCATATATTTT. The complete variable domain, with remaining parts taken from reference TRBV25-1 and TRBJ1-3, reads EADIYQTPRYLVIGTGKKITLECSQTMGHDKMYWYQQDPGMELHLIHYSYGVNSTEKGDLSSESTVSRIRTEHFPLTLESARPSHTSQYLCASSPRRLRSGNTIYFGEGSWLTVV.

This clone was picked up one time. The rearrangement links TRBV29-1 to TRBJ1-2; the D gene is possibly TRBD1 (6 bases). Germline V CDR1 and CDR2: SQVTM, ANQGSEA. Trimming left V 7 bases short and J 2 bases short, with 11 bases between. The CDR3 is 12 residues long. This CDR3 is CSERTANYGYTF. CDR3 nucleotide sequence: TGCAGCGAACGGACAGCCAACTATGGCTACACCTTC.

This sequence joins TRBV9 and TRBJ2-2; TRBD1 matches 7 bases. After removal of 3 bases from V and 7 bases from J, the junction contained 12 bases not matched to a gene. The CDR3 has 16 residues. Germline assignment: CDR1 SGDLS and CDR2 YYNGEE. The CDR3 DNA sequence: TGTGCCAGCAGCGGATACAGGGGATCGAAACACGGGGAGCTGTTTTTT. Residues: CASSGYRGSKHGELFF.

The CDR3 nucleotides are TGCGCCAGCAGCCACCCCCCCACAGGGGGCGTTAGGGCCTACGAGCAGTACTTC. It translates to CASSHPPTGGVRAYEQYF. This chain connects TRBV4-1 to TRBJ2-7; TRBD1 matches at 9 bases. Looked up from germline, CDR1 is MGHRA and CDR2 is YSYEKL. The V segment lost 3 bases and the J segment 2 bases; nucleotides outside the gene matches: 14. The CDR3 loop spans 18 amino acids.

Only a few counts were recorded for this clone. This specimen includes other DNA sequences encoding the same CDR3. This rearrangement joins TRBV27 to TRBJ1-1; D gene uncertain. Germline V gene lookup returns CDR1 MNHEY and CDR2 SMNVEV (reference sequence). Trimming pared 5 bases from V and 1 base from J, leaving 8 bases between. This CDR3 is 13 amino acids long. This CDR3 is CASSAPGNTEAFF. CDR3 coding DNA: TGTGCCAGCAGTGCCCCTGGGAACACTGAAGCTTTCTTT.

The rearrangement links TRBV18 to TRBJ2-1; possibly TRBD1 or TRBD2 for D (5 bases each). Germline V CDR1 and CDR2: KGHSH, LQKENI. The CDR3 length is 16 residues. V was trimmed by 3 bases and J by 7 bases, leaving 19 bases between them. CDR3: CASSPGVAGTQNEQFF. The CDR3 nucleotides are TGTGCCAGCTCACCGGGGGTGGCGGGCACTCAGAATGAGCAGTTCTTC. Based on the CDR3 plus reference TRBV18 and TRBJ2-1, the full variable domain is NAGVMQNPRHLVRRRGQEARLRCSPMKGHSHVYWYRQLPEEGLKFMVYLQKENIIDESGMPKERFSAEFPKEGPSILRIQQVVRGDSAAYFCASSPGVAGTQNEQFFGPGTRLTVL.